This T cell receptor (beta chain) appears in the sequencing data of a study of PD-L1 blockade in urothelial cancer. Background on the study: Atezolizumab (1,200 mg intravenously every 3 weeks) began around 2014 for patients. There were a median of about 140,000 T cells in blood samples. Findings and limits, study-wide: Below-median blood TCR clonality before treatment forecast better survival.

With regard to this clone: Its antigen is not known.

Documented time point: peripheral blood 6 weeks after treatment start. The CDR3 runs 13 residues. Trimming took 3 bases from V and 3 from J, leaving 10 bases between them. Germline V CDR1 and CDR2: SGHNT, YYREEE (reference sequence). Each PCR contained spiked-in synthetic TCR analog templates. This table comes from immunoSEQ multiplex PCR, and its TCRdb copy is limited to in-frame clones, with some not included. Here the sample spans about 110,000 clones, approximately 90% being singletons. The rearrangement uses TRBV5-4 and TRBJ2-7; D is possibly TRBD1 (5 bases). This receptor was taken from a man aged 60-69 years with urothelial cancer. Sequenced here: PBMCs, sampled around atezolizumab (anti-PD-L1) treatment. The CDR3 sequence is CASSSDRNYEQYF. Written as DNA, the CDR3 is TGTGCCAGCAGCTCTGACAGAAACTACGAGCAGTACTTC.